A single sample is the source of the 8 T cell receptor beta chains below, sequenced in a study of blood T cell repertoires in COVID-19. Clones were sequenced by immunoSEQ multiplex PCR, and TCRdb holds only the in-frame ones, with some missing. The sample has tens of thousands of clones, roughly 90% seen once. The sequenced material came from peripheral blood. The source of these receptors is a woman aged 80 or older with acute or convalescent COVID-19.

The chain couples TRBV7-9 to TRBJ1-2; 9 bases agree with TRBD1. The junction had 4 bases not matched to a gene; V was cut back by 1 base and J by 1 base. Per the germline V gene, CDR1 is SEHNR and CDR2 is FQNEAQ (reference sequence). This CDR3 contains 16 residues. The CDR3 DNA is TGTGCCAGCAGCTTAGGAGGACAGGGGATTAACTATGGCTACACCTTC. As protein: CASSLGGQGINYGYTF. Full variable domain (outside the CDR3, taken from reference TRBV7-9 and TRBJ1-2): DTGVSQNPRHKITKRGQNVTFRCDPISEHNRLYWYRQTLGQGPEFLTYFQNEAQLEKSRLLSDRFSAERPKGSFSTLEIQRTEQGDSAMYLCASSLGGQGINYGYTFGSGTRLTVV.

With respect to this clone: At one boundary the junction diverges from the germline segment, which might be a read error. The CDR3 spells CASSPQTGNTEAFF. The CDR3 DNA is TGTGCTAGCAGCCCACAGACAGGGAACACTGAAGCTTTCTTT. The J gene is TRBJ1-1, the V gene TRBV7-7; maybe TRBD1 (6 bases). Germline CDR1 and CDR2: SSHAT and FNYEAQ (reference sequence). The CDR3 is 14 amino acids.

The chain combines TRBV4-3 with TRBJ1-2; TRBD1 might be the D (6 bases). The CDR3 spans 15 residues. The germline V gene encodes CDR1 LGHNA and CDR2 YSLEER. The V and J ends lost 0 bases and 4 bases respectively, with 12 bases between them. CDR3 nucleotides: TGCGCCAGCAGCCAAGATACAGGGTCCAGCTATGGCTACACCTTC. It encodes CASSQDTGSSYGYTF.

The rearrangement uses TRBV4-2 and TRBJ2-3; weak D call: TRBD2 (6 bases). Trimming removed 0 bases at V and 0 bases at J, with 13 bases between. The length of the CDR3 is 17 residues. Germline-derived CDR1 and CDR2 are LGHNA and YNFKEQ. The CDR3 nucleotides read TGTGCCAGCAGCCAAGATCACGGAGGGTTCAGCACAGATACGCAGTATTTT. Residues: CASSQDHGGFSTDTQYF.

This clone was seen once. V is TRBV2 and J is TRBJ2-5; 12 nucleotides match TRBD2. The V gene's germline CDR1 is SNHLY and CDR2 FYNNEI. V was clipped by 3 bases and J by 4 bases; unmatched bases: 6. The CDR3 has 16 amino acids. The chain's CDR3 is CASSDQLLAGGETQYF. In DNA, the CDR3 is TGTGCCAGCAGTGACCAACTACTAGCGGGAGGAGAGACCCAGTACTTC.

The rearrangement joins TRBV5-4 to TRBJ2-2, with TRBD2 matching over 7 bases. The CDR3 contains 18 residues. Trimming removed 4 bases from V and 1 base from J; junction bases left unmatched: 13. CDR1 and CDR2 (germline): SGHNT, YYREEE (reference sequence). The CDR3 loop reads CASSPLGGARQNTGELFF. The CDR3 nucleotides are TGTGCCAGCAGCCCCCTGGGAGGGGCCCGACAGAACACCGGGGAGCTGTTTTTT.

The rearrangement links TRBV9 to TRBJ1-3; possible D gene TRBD1, 5 bases. Germline loops: CDR1 SGDLS, CDR2 YYNGEE. Between the trimmed V and J ends, which lost 2 bases and 4 bases, there was a span of 7 bases. The CDR3 length is 13 residues. The CDR3 loop reads CASSVRQGNTIYF. CDR3 DNA sequence: TGTGCCAGCAGCGTTCGACAGGGAAACACCATATATTTT.

The chain joins TRBV24-1 to TRBJ1-2; TRBD1 might be the D (6 bases). This CDR3 contains 13 residues. Trimming removed 3 bases at V and 8 bases at J, with 12 bases between. Per the germline V gene, CDR1 is KGHDR and CDR2 is SFDVKD. The CDR3 sequence is CATSDPWGGGYTF. The CDR3 nucleotides are TGTGCCACCAGTGATCCCTGGGGGGGCGGCTACACCTTC.